This TCR beta chain is from a study of metastatic and nonmetastatic thyroid tumors. Study-wide background: A comparison of repertoires was made across blood and tumor or nodule tissue from malignant and benign thyroid patients.

Study-wide results and caveats: It was reported that TCR beta diversity was significantly higher in malignant thyroid tumors than benign nodules, in blood and tumor.

On this clone: Its cognate antigen is unknown. An end of the junction differs from the germline gene, which may be a read error.

The entire patient cohort was treatment-naive prior to thyroid surgery. The CDR3 runs 11 residues. The germline CDR1 and CDR2 sequences are MNHNS and SASEGT. In the source study's methods: Clinicopathological groups differed in CDR3, with these differences serving to build a distant-metastasis classifier for papillary thyroid cancer. TCRdb called clones again from the PCR reads with MiXCR. TCRdb's processing, not the authors' own work, is the source of the V and J calls. Among about 5,900 clones listed, under 30% were seen once. The origin of this receptor is a male donor with papillary thyroid cancer or a benign thyroid nodule (not recorded which). Some clones in this sample may be carry-over from other donors' samples. V usage is TRBV6-1 and J usage is TRBJ1-4; weak D call: TRBD1 (6 bases). The sample was adjacent normal tissue. The CDR3 is CACRGGETLCF. The CDR3 nucleotides read TGTGCCTGCAGGGGAGGCGAAACACTGTGTTTT.